These 20 T cell receptor beta chains came from one sample sequenced in a study of cytomegalovirus exposure and HLA in healthy donors. Primers included in the PCR were 60 Vbeta and 13 Jbeta primers. The method was immunoSEQ multiplex PCR; TCRdb's version includes in-frame clones alone and lacks a portion of them. The repertoire holds over 150,000 clones, with 70% to 80% as singletons. Sequences were obtained from PBMCs. All receptors come from a woman in her 30s in good health and CMV-seropositive.

This chain connects TRBV6-5 to TRBJ2-7, with D unclear. CDR1 is MNHEY, CDR2 SVGAGI, per germline. CDR3 length equals 14 residues. V lost 6 bases, J lost 2 bases, and 14 bases lay in between. The CDR3 DNA is TGTGCCAGCAGCCTTCGAAATGGGCCCTACGAGCAGTACTTC. Protein sequence: CASSLRNGPYEQYF.

The chain joins TRBV19 to TRBJ2-5, with D perhaps matching TRBD1 (5 bases). The CDR3 consists of 14 residues. Germline V CDR1 and CDR2: LNHDA, SQIVND (reference sequence). V lost 3 bases to trimming and J lost 2 bases, with 10 bases between them. CDR3 sequence: CASSIGSGQETQYF. The CDR3 DNA follows: TGTGCCAGTAGTATTGGTTCAGGGCAAGAGACCCAGTACTTC.

This clone has just a few counts. This chain connects TRBV6-5 to TRBJ1-1; D gene uncertain. The CDR3 spans 12 residues. Germline V gene sequence: CDR1 MNHEY, CDR2 SVGAGI. Trimming left V 3 bases short and J 7 bases short, with 9 bases between. CDR3 amino acids: CASSYLGSEAFF. The DNA for the CDR3 is TGTGCCAGCAGTTATTTAGGGAGTGAAGCTTTCTTT.

The genes are TRBV27 and TRBJ2-2, with 8 bases aligning to TRBD2. Germline V gene lookup returns CDR1 MNHEY and CDR2 SMNVEV (reference sequence). This CDR3 is built from 14 residues. V lost 4 bases and J lost 4; bases outside the gene matches: 2. The DNA for the CDR3 is TGTGCCAGCAGTTACGGGAGGGGCACCGGGGAGCTGTTTTTT. This sequence encodes CASSYGRGTGELFF.

This clone was recorded only once. The genes are TRBV19 and TRBJ2-7, with TRBD1 as a possible D gene (6 bases). The germline gives CDR1 LNHDA, CDR2 SQIVND (reference sequence). This CDR3 has 14 amino acids. Trimming took 9 bases from V and 0 from J, leaving 15 bases between them. The CDR3 DNA follows: TGTGCCAGCTCCTCAGGGGCGAGCTCCTACGAGCAGTACTTC. This sequence encodes CASSSGASSYEQYF.

The chain combines TRBV5-4 with TRBJ2-3; D is possibly TRBD2 (7 bases). Germline CDR1 and CDR2: SGHNT and YYREEE (reference sequence). This CDR3 has 15 amino acids. The V and J ends lost 1 base and 4 bases respectively, with 13 bases between them. The CDR3 sequence is CASSLKGDYPDTQYF. The DNA for the CDR3 is TGTGCCAGCAGCTTGAAGGGGGACTATCCAGATACGCAGTATTTT.

The sample holds a few counts of this clone. The V gene is TRBV7-9, the J gene TRBJ2-4; 11 bases match TRBD1. The CDR3 length is 14 residues. The trim removed 3 bases at V and 7 bases at J, leaving 2 bases unmatched. The germline V gene encodes CDR1 SEHNR and CDR2 FQNEAQ (reference sequence). Here the CDR3 DNA reads TGTGCCAGCAGCTTGGGGACAGGGGGGAACATTCAGTACTTC. The encoded protein is CASSLGTGGNIQYF. Variable domain in full (rest from reference TRBV7-9 and TRBJ2-4): DTGVSQNPRHKITKRGQNVTFRCDPISEHNRLYWYRQTLGQGPEFLTYFQNEAQLEKSRLLSDRFSAERPKGSFSTLEIQRTEQGDSAMYLCASSLGTGGNIQYFGAGTRLSVL.

CDR3 protein: CASSSPGGLAGDTQYF. CDR3 nucleotides: TGTGCCAGCAGCTCCCCGGGGGGACTAGCGGGAGATACGCAGTATTTT. V gene TRBV7-3 combines with J gene TRBJ2-3, with 12 nucleotides matching TRBD2. Germline V CDR1 and CDR2: SGHTA, FQGTGA. The CDR3 covers 16 residues. The V gene end was trimmed by 4 bases and the J gene end by 5 bases; junction bases not matched to a gene: 7.

With respect to this clone: Relative to the germline gene, one junction end is altered; a read error may explain this. The rearrangement links TRBV7-9 to TRBJ1-2, with 7 bases aligning to TRBD1. Germline loops: CDR1 SEHNR, CDR2 FQNEAQ (reference sequence). This CDR3 has 16 amino acids. The CDR3 DNA is TGTGCCAGCAGTTTAGGAGACAGGGCCGGGGACTATGGCTACACCTTC. It codes for CASSLGDRAGDYGYTF.

The rearrangement links TRBV11-2 to TRBJ2-4; 10 nucleotides agree with TRBD1. The V gene end was trimmed by 7 bases and the J gene end by 7 bases; junction bases not matched to a gene: 7. The CDR3 contains 14 residues. From germline, CDR1 is SGHAT and CDR2 FQNNGV. Here the CDR3 reads CASTPGTGVNIQYF. CDR3 nucleotide sequence: TGTGCCAGCACACCCGGGACAGGGGTTAACATTCAGTACTTC.

The chain recombines TRBV13 with TRBJ2-4, with TRBD1 matching over 11 bases. V gave up 3 bases and J gave up 9 bases; unmatched junction bases: 13. Germline CDR1 is PRHDT and CDR2 is FYEKMQ (reference sequence). The CDR3 length is 17 residues. The CDR3 coding sequence is TGTGCCAGCAGCTTTTGGGCCGGGACAGGGGGGAAGACCATTCAGTACTTC. Its translation is CASSFWAGTGGKTIQYF. Drawing the rest from reference TRBV13 and TRBJ2-4, the complete variable domain is AAGVIQSPRHLIKEKRETATLKCYPIPRHDTVYWYQQGPGQDPQFLISFYEKMQSDKGSIPDRFSAQQFSDYHSELNMSSLELGDSALYFCASSFWAGTGGKTIQYFGAGTRLSVL.

In its sample, this clone was seen a few times. This sequence joins TRBV5-1 and TRBJ2-1, with 11 bases identical to TRBD1. This CDR3 comprises 16 residues. Per germline, CDR1 SGHRS and CDR2 YFSETQ. V lost 0 bases to trimming and J lost 9 bases; unmatched junction nucleotides: 8. The CDR3 nucleotides read TGCGCCAGCAGCTTGGGCGGGGGCGGACAGGGGGCTGAGCAGTTCTTC. Translation: CASSLGGGGQGAEQFF.

The chain is built from TRBV5-1 and TRBJ1-5, with D perhaps TRBD1 (6 bases). The germline V and J ends were trimmed by 3 bases and 0 bases, with 13 bases remaining between them. Germline CDR1 reads SGHRS; CDR2 reads YFSETQ. The CDR3 length is 16 residues. CDR3 nucleotide sequence: TGCGCCAGCAGCTCTGGACAGTCGAATAGCAATCAGCCCCAGCATTTT. Residues: CASSSGQSNSNQPQHF.

The gene calls are TRBV28 and TRBJ2-7, with TRBD2 identical over 7 bases. There are 14 residues in the CDR3. The germline gives CDR1 MDHEN, CDR2 SYDVKM. The trim removed 7 bases at V and 2 bases at J, leaving 8 bases unmatched. This chain's CDR3 is CASTDGTTPYEQYF. The CDR3 bases are TGTGCCAGCACCGATGGGACTACGCCCTACGAGCAGTACTTC.

This clone was recorded a few times. V is TRBV9 and J is TRBJ2-2; 7 positions match TRBD2. This CDR3 contains 16 residues. Germline CDR1 reads SGDLS; CDR2 reads YYNGEE. V was pared by 4 bases and J by 7 bases, with 13 bases of the junction left unmatched. CDR3 DNA sequence: TGTGCCAGCAGCCCCGGTGCGGGAGAGGTTTACGGGGAGCTGTTTTTT. As protein: CASSPGAGEVYGELFF.

This clone was seen a few times. The same CDR3 is also encoded by other DNA sequences in this sample. The chain combines TRBV11-3 with TRBJ2-3; 12 positions match TRBD2. This CDR3 comprises 16 residues. From germline, CDR1 is SGHNT and CDR2 YENEEA. J was trimmed by 1 base and V by 5 bases; bases with no gene match: 4. In nucleotides, the CDR3 is TGTGCCAGCAGCCTTGGGACTAGCGGGCGCACAGATACGCAGTATTTT. Amino acids: CASSLGTSGRTDTQYF. The complete variable domain, with remaining parts taken from reference TRBV11-3 and TRBJ2-3, reads EAGVVQSPRYKIIEKKQPVAFWCNPISGHNTLYWYLQNLGQGPELLIRYENEEAVDDSQLPKDRFSAERLKGVDSTLKIQPAELGDSAVYLCASSLGTSGRTDTQYFGPGTRLTVL.

This chain links TRBV27 with TRBJ1-2; D is unresolved. Germline V gives CDR1 MNHEY, CDR2 SMNVEV (reference sequence). This CDR3 is built from 16 residues. V lost 5 bases, J lost 2 bases, and 18 bases lay in between. The DNA for the CDR3 is TGTGCCAGCAGTCCCCTTGCGCTCCGGGGAAACTATGGCTACACCTTC. Protein sequence: CASSPLALRGNYGYTF.

The table lists this clone with a count of one. The V and J genes are TRBV5-1 and TRBJ2-3, with 8 positions matching TRBD1. J lost 1 base, V lost 1 base, and 5 bases had no gene match. Per germline, CDR1 SGHRS and CDR2 YFSETQ. CDR3 length: 16 amino acids. CDR3 sequence reads: CASSLQGAVGTDTQYF. DNA of the CDR3: TGCGCCAGCAGCTTGCAGGGGGCCGTAGGCACAGATACGCAGTATTTT. The full variable domain, completed using reference TRBV5-1 and TRBJ2-3, is KAGVTQTPRYLIKTRGQQVTLSCSPISGHRSVSWYQQTPGQGLQFLFEYFSETQRNKGNFPGRFSGRQFSNSRSEMNVSTLELGDSALYLCASSLQGAVGTDTQYFGPGTRLTVL.

The chain combines TRBV25-1 with TRBJ2-1; 10 nucleotides align to TRBD1. Trimming cost V 2 bases and J 8 bases; bases outside gene matches: 6. CDR1 is MGHDK and CDR2 is SYGVNS in the germline V gene. This CDR3 has 15 amino acids. The CDR3 DNA reads as TGTGCCAGCAGTGAAGCCGGGACAGGGGACTATGAGCAGTTCTTC. It is translated as CASSEAGTGDYEQFF.

This chain uses TRBV27 with TRBJ2-5; D is possibly TRBD1 (5 bases). The CDR3 is 13 amino acids. Per the germline V gene, CDR1 is MNHEY and CDR2 is SMNVEV (reference sequence). Trimming took 4 bases from V and 5 from J, leaving 11 bases between them. The CDR3 sequence: CASSSRVVETQYF. CDR3 DNA: TGTGCCAGCAGTTCCAGGGTCGTTGAGACCCAGTACTTC.